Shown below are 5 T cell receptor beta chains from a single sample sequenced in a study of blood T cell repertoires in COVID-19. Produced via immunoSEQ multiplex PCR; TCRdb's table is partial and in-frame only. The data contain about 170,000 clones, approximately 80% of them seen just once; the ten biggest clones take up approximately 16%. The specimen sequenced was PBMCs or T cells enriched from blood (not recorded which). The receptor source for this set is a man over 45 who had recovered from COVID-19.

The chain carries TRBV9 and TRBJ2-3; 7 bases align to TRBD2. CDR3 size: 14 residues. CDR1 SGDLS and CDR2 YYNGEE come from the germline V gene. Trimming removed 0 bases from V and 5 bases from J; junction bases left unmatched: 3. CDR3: CASSVGRGIDTQYF. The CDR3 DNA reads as TGTGCCAGCAGCGTAGGGCGGGGGATAGATACGCAGTATTTT.

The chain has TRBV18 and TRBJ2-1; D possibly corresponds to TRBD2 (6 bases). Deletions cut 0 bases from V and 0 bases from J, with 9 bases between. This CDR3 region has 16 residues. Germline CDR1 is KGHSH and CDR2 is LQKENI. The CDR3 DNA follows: TGTGCCAGCTCACCACCTGGGGGGAGCTCCTACAATGAGCAGTTCTTC. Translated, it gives CASSPPGGSSYNEQFF.

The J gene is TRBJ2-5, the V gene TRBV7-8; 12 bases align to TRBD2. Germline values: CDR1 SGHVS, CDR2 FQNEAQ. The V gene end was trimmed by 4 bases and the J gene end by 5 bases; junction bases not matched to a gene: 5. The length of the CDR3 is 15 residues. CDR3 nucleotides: TGTGCCAGCAGCTGGAGGACTAGCGGGGCGGAGACCCAGTACTTC. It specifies CASSWRTSGAETQYF.

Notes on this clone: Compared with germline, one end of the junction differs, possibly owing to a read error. CDR3 sequence (DNA): TGTGCCTGGAAACTAGCGGGGCCCCCTATCTTC. As protein: CAWKLAGPPIF. The chain recombines TRBV30 with TRBJ2-7; 10 positions match TRBD2. This CDR3 has 11 amino acids. The germline V gene encodes CDR1 GTSNPN and CDR2 SVGIG (reference sequence). The full variable domain, with the rest looked up from reference TRBV30 and TRBJ2-7, is SQTIHQWPATLVQPVGSPLSLECTVEGTSNPNLYWYRQAAGRGLQLLFYSVGIGQISSEVPQNLSASRPQDRQFILSSKKLLLSDSGFYLCAWKLAGPPIFGPGTRLTVT.

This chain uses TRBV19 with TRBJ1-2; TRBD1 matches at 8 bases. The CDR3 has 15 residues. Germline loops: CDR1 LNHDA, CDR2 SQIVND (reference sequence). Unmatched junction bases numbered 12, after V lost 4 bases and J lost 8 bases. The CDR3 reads CASSKTGVPRGGYTF. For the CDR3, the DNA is TGTGCCAGTAGTAAGACAGGGGTCCCACGAGGGGGCTACACCTTC.